This T cell receptor (beta chain) was sequenced in a study of blood T cells in healthy people across ages. A few counts support this clonotype. With a J-beta primer mix and a sample-barcoded 5' primer, a second PCR ran about 7 to 12 cycles. Each sample yielded at least 3 million CDR3-containing paired-end reads. TCRdb re-called the 5' RACE reads with MiXCR, one entry per CDR3 protein. The sample carries about 280,000 distinct CDR3 sequences, roughly 29% recorded once. Germline values: CDR1 SGHRS, CDR2 YFSETQ. Trimming took off 4 bases at V and 7 bases at J, with 15 bases between the two ends. The CDR3 has 15 residues.

This chain uses TRBV5-1 with TRBJ1-6; D not certain. The source material was blood. The sequence was collected from a woman between 65 and 79 years old in good health. CDR3 sequence: CASSPEGQRNSPLHF. The CDR3 region has the DNA TGCGCCAGCAGCCCGGAGGGCCAACGGAATTCACCCCTCCACTTT.